What follows are 15 T cell receptor beta chains derived from one specimen sequenced in a study of long-term antiretroviral therapy in people with HIV. With survey level as its setting, the immunoSEQ assay was v3.0. The assay was immunoSEQ multiplex PCR, and TCRdb's table has in-frame clones only and misses some. Among tens of thousands of clones listed, 85% to 90% were seen once. Sample: unsorted PBMCs, taken 4.7 to 5 years after starting antiretroviral therapy. These receptors originate from a man aged 35 to 55 with HIV.

The chain couples TRBV11-3 to TRBJ2-1; D gene unclear. This CDR3 has 14 residues. Trimming removed 5 bases at V and 8 bases at J, with 16 bases between. The V gene's germline CDR1 is SGHNT and CDR2 YENEEA. CDR3 loop: CASSQVGPLDEQFF. The CDR3 nucleotides are TGTGCCAGCAGCCAGGTCGGGCCCCTCGATGAGCAGTTCTTC.

The CDR3 DNA follows: TGTGCCAGCAGCTTTTCTGAATACAATGAGCAGTTCTTC. Translating it yields CASSFSEYNEQFF. This chain connects TRBV7-6 to TRBJ2-1; no clear D gene. This CDR3 is built from 13 residues. Germline V lookup: CDR1 SGHVS, CDR2 FNYEAQ. V was cut by 3 bases and J by 4 bases, with 7 bases left in between.

In this sample, this clone turned up once. This rearrangement joins TRBV29-1 to TRBJ2-2, with unresolved D. The CDR3 is 12 amino acids. Between the trimmed V and J ends, which lost 5 bases and 2 bases, there was a span of 6 bases. Per germline, CDR1 SQVTM and CDR2 ANQGSEA. The CDR3 sequence is CSVKSNTGELFF. CDR3 coding DNA: TGCAGCGTTAAGTCTAACACCGGGGAGCTGTTTTTT.

This chain connects TRBV9 to TRBJ2-3, with a tentative D call TRBD2 (5 bases). The CDR3 length is 16 residues. Germline V gene lookup returns CDR1 SGDLS and CDR2 YYNGEE. V dropped 1 base and J dropped 1 base, with 13 bases sitting between them. The CDR3 coding sequence is TGTGCCAGCAGCGTATACGGCGGGCCCGGCACAGATACGCAGTATTTT. Translated: CASSVYGGPGTDTQYF.

This chain links TRBV5-6 with TRBJ1-3; no definite D call. The CDR3 consists of 13 residues. V was cut by 2 bases and J by 3 bases, with 6 bases left in between. Germline V gene data show CDR1 as SGHDT and CDR2 as YYEEEE. This chain's CDR3 is CASSFGVGNTIYF. The CDR3, as DNA: TGTGCCAGCAGCTTCGGGGTTGGAAACACCATATATTTT.

This clone was counted only a few times. Here the CDR3 reads CASSQEGSPGQGGEQYF. CDR3 nucleotide sequence: TGTGCCAGCAGCCAAGAAGGTTCTCCGGGACAGGGAGGGGAGCAGTACTTC. V is TRBV4-2 and J is TRBJ2-7; 9 bases fit TRBD1. The CDR3 has 17 residues. V shed 0 bases and J 7 bases; nucleotides not matched to a gene: 13. The V gene's germline CDR1 is LGHNA and CDR2 YNFKEQ.

J is TRBJ2-7 and V is TRBV7-2, with TRBD1 as a possible D gene (5 bases). Germline V CDR1 and CDR2: SGHTA, FQGNSA. There are 15 residues in the CDR3. With 1 base removed from V and 2 bases from J, the gap between germline ends came to 12 bases. CDR3 in amino acids: CASSLGTRVTYEQYF. The DNA for the CDR3 is TGTGCCAGCAGCTTAGGGACCAGGGTAACCTACGAGCAGTACTTC. The full variable domain, in which reference TRBV7-2 and TRBJ2-7 provide the parts outside the CDR3, is GAGVSQSPSNKVTEKGKDVELRCDPISGHTALYWYRQSLGQGLEFLIYFQGNSAPDKSGLPSDRFSAERTGGSVSTLTIQRTQQEDSAVYLCASSLGTRVTYEQYFGPGTRLTVT.

The V call is TRBV19, the J call TRBJ2-7; D may be TRBD1 (5 bases). CDR1 and CDR2 (germline): LNHDA, SQIVND (reference sequence). Trimming pared 6 bases from V and 7 bases from J, leaving 13 bases between. The CDR3 totals 12 residues. As DNA, the CDR3 is TGTGCCAGTAGGACTTCCTCAGGGGAGCAGTACTTC. Translating gives CASRTSSGEQYF.

This chain joins TRBV6-1 and TRBJ1-3, with D hard to call. The CDR3 contains 13 residues. In germline, CDR1 is MNHNS, CDR2 SASEGT. The V end was cut by 6 bases, the J end by 6 bases, with 12 bases between. The CDR3: CASSDGPLNTIYF. Here the CDR3 DNA reads TGTGCCAGCAGCGACGGGCCTTTAAACACCATATATTTT.

This clone was counted between two and nine times. The chain has TRBV27 and TRBJ2-7; 8 bases agree with TRBD1. CDR3 length: 15 amino acids. Germline trimming cut 4 bases from V and 0 bases from J; bases unmatched to any gene: 5. The germline gives CDR1 MNHEY, CDR2 SMNVEV (reference sequence). Here the CDR3 reads CASSSTGGPSYEQYF. Written as DNA, the CDR3 is TGTGCCAGCAGTTCAACAGGGGGGCCCTCCTACGAGCAGTACTTC.

The chain has TRBV18 and TRBJ2-3, with 10 bases fitting TRBD2. The germline gives CDR1 KGHSH, CDR2 LQKENI. The CDR3 is 17 amino acids. V trimming: 3 bases; J trimming: 4 bases; junction bases outside the gene matches: 10. The CDR3 region has the DNA TGTGCCAGCTCACCCCAACCCCCCGGGACTAGCGCAGATACGCAGTATTTT. It translates to CASSPQPPGTSADTQYF.

V is TRBV7-3 and J is TRBJ2-1; D is ambiguous. The V gene lost 5 bases and the J gene lost 9 bases, with 20 bases spanning the gap. This CDR3 has 15 residues. Germline-derived CDR1 and CDR2 are SGHTA and FQGTGA. The DNA for the CDR3 is TGTGCCAGCAGCCCTGATTTGGTGGGCTCAGGTGAGCAGTTCTTC. Its translation: CASSPDLVGSGEQFF. Full variable domain (rest looked up from reference TRBV7-3 and TRBJ2-1): GAGVSQTPSNKVTEKGKYVELRCDPISGHTALYWYRQSLGQGPEFLIYFQGTGAADDSGLPNDRFFAVRPEGSVSTLKIQRTERGDSAVYLCASSPDLVGSGEQFFGPGTRLTVL.

The V gene is TRBV7-9, the J gene TRBJ2-7, with D possibly called TRBD1 or TRBD2 (6 bases each). CDR3 length: 16 residues. The V gene lost 1 base and the J gene lost 3 bases, with 16 bases spanning the gap. Looked up from germline, CDR1 is SEHNR and CDR2 is FQNEAQ (reference sequence). This CDR3 is CASSLGGVGGGYEQYF. CDR3 bases: TGTGCCAGCAGCTTAGGAGGGGTCGGGGGCGGCTACGAGCAGTACTTC. Full variable domain (missing parts from reference TRBV7-9 and TRBJ2-7): DTGVSQNPRHKITKRGQNVTFRCDPISEHNRLYWYRQTLGQGPEFLTYFQNEAQLEKSRLLSDRFSAERPKGSFSTLEIQRTEQGDSAMYLCASSLGGVGGGYEQYFGPGTRLTVT.

The rearrangement links TRBV2 to TRBJ1-2, with a weak D call TRBD1 (5 bases). Germline assignment: CDR1 SNHLY and CDR2 FYNNEI. The CDR3 loop spans 14 amino acids. Trimming stripped 3 bases from V and 1 base from J, with 9 bases between. CDR3 DNA: TGTGCCAGCAGTGATTACAGGCATAACTATGGCTACACCTTC. Translating gives CASSDYRHNYGYTF.

V usage is TRBV5-1 and J usage is TRBJ2-7; 10 nucleotides match TRBD1. V lost 5 bases and J lost 0; bases outside the gene matches: 2. Germline V gene lookup returns CDR1 SGHRS and CDR2 YFSETQ. There are 14 residues in the CDR3. CDR3 in amino acids: CASRRDRGSYEQYF. The CDR3 DNA sequence: TGCGCCAGCAGACGGGACAGGGGCTCCTACGAGCAGTACTTC.